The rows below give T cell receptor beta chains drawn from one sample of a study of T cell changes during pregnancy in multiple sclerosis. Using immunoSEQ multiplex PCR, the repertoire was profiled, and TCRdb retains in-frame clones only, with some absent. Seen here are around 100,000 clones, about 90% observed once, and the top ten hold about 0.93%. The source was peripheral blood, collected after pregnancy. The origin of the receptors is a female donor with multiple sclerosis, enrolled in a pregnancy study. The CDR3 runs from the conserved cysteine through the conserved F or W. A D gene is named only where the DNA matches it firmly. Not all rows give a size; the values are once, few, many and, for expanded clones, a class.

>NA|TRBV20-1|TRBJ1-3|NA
CSAAPGNTIYF
TGCAGCGCCGCGCCCGGAAACACCATATATTTT
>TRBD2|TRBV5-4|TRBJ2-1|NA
CASSREGGRTRYNEQFF
TGTGCCAGCAGCCGGGAGGGGGGAAGGACTCGATACAATGAGCAGTTCTTC
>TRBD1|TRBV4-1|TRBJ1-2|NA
CASSQTGGYGYTF
TGCGCCAGCAGCCAAACAGGGGGCTATGGCTACACCTTC
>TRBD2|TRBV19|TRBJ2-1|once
CASSIIAGPYNEQFF
TGTGCCAGTAGTATAATAGCGGGGCCCTACAATGAGCAGTTCTTC
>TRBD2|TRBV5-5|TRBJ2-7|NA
CASSPRLAEGGYEQYF
TGTGCCAGCAGCCCAAGACTAGCCGAGGGAGGATACGAGCAGTACTTC
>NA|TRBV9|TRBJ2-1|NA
CASSVSTREYYNEQFF
TGTGCCAGCAGCGTATCTACCCGGGAGTACTACAATGAGCAGTTCTTC
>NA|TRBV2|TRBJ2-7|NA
CASSGQNSYEQYF
TGTGCCAGCAGTGGACAGAACTCCTACGAGCAGTACTTC
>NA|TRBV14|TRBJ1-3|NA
CASSQRSFPGNTIYF
TGTGCCAGCAGCCAACGGAGCTTCCCCGGAAACACCATATATTTT
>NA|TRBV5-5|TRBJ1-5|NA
CASSLADSHQPQHF
TGTGCCAGCAGCTTGGCGGACAGCCATCAGCCCCAGCATTTT
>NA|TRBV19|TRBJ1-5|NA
CASKDRVYNQPQHF
TGTGCCAGCAAGGACAGAGTCTACAATCAGCCCCAGCATTTT
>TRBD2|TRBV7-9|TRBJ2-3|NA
CASSWTSGGRDTQYF
TGTGCCAGCAGCTGGACTAGCGGGGGGAGGGATACGCAGTATTTT
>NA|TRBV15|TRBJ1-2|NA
CATSRGNWGGWGYTF
TGTGCCACCAGCAGAGGAAATTGGGGGGGTTGGGGCTACACCTTC
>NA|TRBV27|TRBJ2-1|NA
CASSPREYSSYNEQFF
TGTGCCAGCAGTCCCCGGGAGTACAGCTCCTACAATGAGCAGTTCTTC
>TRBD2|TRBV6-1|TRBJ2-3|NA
CASSEKGGGADTQYF
TGTGCCAGCAGTGAAAAGGGCGGGGGGGCCGATACGCAGTATTTT
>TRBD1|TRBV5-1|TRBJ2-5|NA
CASSLSGTDLRTQYF
TGCGCCAGCAGCTTGTCCGGGACAGACCTTAGGACCCAGTACTTC
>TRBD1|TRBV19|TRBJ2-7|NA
CASRESTGAYEQYF
TGTGCCAGTAGGGAATCGACAGGGGCCTACGAGCAGTACTTC
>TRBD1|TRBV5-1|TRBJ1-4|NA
CASSPPGQRNEKLFF
TGCGCCAGCAGCCCTCCGGGACAGCGAAATGAAAAACTGTTTTTT
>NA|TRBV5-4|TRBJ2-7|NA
CASSFDAPGSYEQYF
TGTGCCAGCAGCTTTGATGCGCCGGGAAGCTACGAGCAGTACTTC
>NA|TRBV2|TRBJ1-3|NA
CASSGGGFGNTIYF
TGTGCCAGCAGTGGGGGGGGGTTTGGAAACACCATATATTTT
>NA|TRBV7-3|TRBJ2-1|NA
CASSLLPTSEQFF
TGTGCCAGCAGCTTACTCCCCACGAGTGAGCAGTTCTTC
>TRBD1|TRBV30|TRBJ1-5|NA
CAWTGGGNQPQHF
TGTGCCTGGACAGGGGGAGGCAATCAGCCCCAGCATTTT
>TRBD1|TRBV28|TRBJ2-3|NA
CASSFPGQVRTDTQYF
TGTGCCAGCAGTTTCCCGGGACAGGTACGCACAGATACGCAGTATTTT